The next 27 T cell receptor beta chains were all read from a single sample in a study of OX40 agonist ivuxolimab in advanced cancers. Profiled with immunoSEQ multiplex PCR; TCRdb holds only in-frame clones, not every one. The sample lists tens of thousands of clones, about 90% occurring once. The starting material was CD4+ or CD8+ T cells sorted from blood, obtained in a trial of the OX40 agonist ivuxolimab. The source is an adult with an advanced solid tumor such as melanoma, head and neck, liver or kidney cancer.

The rearrangement links TRBV27 to TRBJ1-1; D not resolved. V lost 1 base and J 8 bases, leaving 8 bases between the germline ends. The CDR3 sequence is 12 residues long. Germline assignment: CDR1 MNHEY and CDR2 SMNVEV (reference sequence). The CDR3 sequence is CASSLLGREAFF. CDR3 DNA sequence: TGTGCCAGCAGTTTATTGGGCAGAGAAGCTTTCTTT.

The V gene is TRBV4-2, the J gene TRBJ1-4, with D perhaps TRBD1 (5 bases). The V and J ends lost 0 bases and 8 bases respectively, with 13 bases between them. The CDR3 covers 15 residues. Germline V gene lookup returns CDR1 LGHNA and CDR2 YNFKEQ. In nucleotides, the CDR3 is TGTGCCAGCAGCCAAGAGGGGGTTGTAGACGAAAAACTGTTTTTT. Amino acid sequence: CASSQEGVVDEKLFF.

This clone was recorded once. The chain links TRBV4-1 to TRBJ2-2; D gene unclear. CDR1 MGHRA and CDR2 YSYEKL come from the germline V gene. The CDR3 is made up of 16 amino acids. The V gene lost 1 base and the J gene lost 3 bases, with 12 bases spanning the gap. DNA for the CDR3: TGCGCCAGCAGCCAAGGAGGTTACCCAGACACCGGGGAGCTGTTTTTT. As protein: CASSQGGYPDTGELFF.

DNA for the CDR3: TGTGCCAGCAGTTACCCCGACAGGGGAGGTCAGCCCCAGCATTTT. Translation: CASSYPDRGGQPQHF. This chain joins TRBV6-7 and TRBJ1-5; 8 bases are shared with TRBD1. TRBV6-7 is known as an ORF, though its function is uncertain. J gave up 6 bases and V 2 bases, and 6 bases lay outside the gene matches. This CDR3 is 15 amino acids long.

V is TRBV28 and J is TRBJ2-1, with D perhaps TRBD1 or TRBD2 (5 bases each). From germline, CDR1 is MDHEN and CDR2 SYDVKM. The CDR3 runs to 15 residues. Trimming removed 3 bases at V and 7 bases at J, with 16 bases between. The CDR3 sequence: CASSFRQGVVNEQFF. In nucleotides, the CDR3 is TGTGCCAGCAGTTTTCGTCAGGGAGTTGTAAATGAGCAGTTCTTC.

V and J are TRBV7-2 and TRBJ2-5; 8 bases match TRBD1. The germline gives CDR1 SGHTA, CDR2 FQGNSA. Trimming cost V 2 bases and J 5 bases; bases outside gene matches: 4. The CDR3 contains 14 residues. Written as DNA, the CDR3 is TGTGCCAGCAGCTTAACAGGGGGTGAGGAGACCCAGTACTTC. As protein: CASSLTGGEETQYF.

V is TRBV5-6 and J is TRBJ2-3, with D possibly TRBD2 on 7 matching bases. Looked up from germline, CDR1 is SGHDT and CDR2 is YYEEEE. The CDR3 has 17 amino acids. The V end lost 4 bases, the J end lost 2 bases, and 20 bases lay between the germline ends. The CDR3, as DNA: TGTGCCAGCAGCCAATGGGGGGGGCAGGCACTCACAGATACGCAGTATTTT. Amino acid sequence: CASSQWGGQALTDTQYF.

This sequence joins TRBV6-5 and TRBJ2-5; D remains unclear. There are 16 residues in the CDR3. Germline V CDR1 and CDR2: MNHEY, SVGAGI. Between the trimmed V and J ends, which lost 4 bases and 2 bases, there was a span of 17 bases. CDR3 sequence reads: CASSSLGSSIQETQYF. CDR3 bases: TGTGCCAGCAGTTCCCTTGGCAGCTCAATACAAGAGACCCAGTACTTC.

This chain connects TRBV19 to TRBJ2-7; D uncertain. This CDR3 has 11 residues. Trimming stripped 3 bases from V and 5 bases from J, with 5 bases between. Germline CDR1 is LNHDA and CDR2 is SQIVND (reference sequence). The CDR3 DNA sequence: TGTGCCAGTAGTATGGGCCACGAGCAGTACTTC. It codes for CASSMGHEQYF.

The chain uses TRBV27 and TRBJ1-1; D remains ambiguous. This CDR3 has 12 amino acids. The germline gives CDR1 MNHEY, CDR2 SMNVEV (reference sequence). V lost 5 bases and J lost 4, with 8 bases in between. This chain's CDR3 is CASSRWGTEAFF. In DNA form, the CDR3 reads TGTGCCAGCAGTCGGTGGGGCACTGAAGCTTTCTTT.

This chain connects TRBV23-1 to TRBJ2-7; D is possibly TRBD1 or TRBD2 (7 bases each). TRBV23-1 is marked as an open reading frame, function uncertain. The V end was cut by 0 bases, the J end by 3 bases, with 27 bases between. The CDR3 is 20 amino acids. The CDR3 DNA reads as TGCGCCAGCAGTCAATCGGGGGAGGGGGCCCGGGCCCCTACTCACTACGAGCAGTACTTC. As protein: CASSQSGEGARAPTHYEQYF.

This clone has a handful of counts. Here the CDR3 reads CASSLVRAEQYF. The DNA for the CDR3 is TGTGCCAGCAGCTTAGTTAGGGCCGAGCAGTACTTC. The rearrangement links TRBV7-9 to TRBJ2-7; D is uncertain. There are 12 residues in the CDR3. With 1 base removed from V and 6 bases from J, the gap between germline ends came to 7 bases. The V gene's germline CDR1 is SEHNR and CDR2 FQNEAQ (reference sequence).

The chain carries TRBV5-1 and TRBJ2-3; TRBD2 aligns across 7 bases. J was trimmed by 2 bases and V by 0 bases; bases with no gene match: 12. The CDR3 loop spans 18 amino acids. Germline assignment: CDR1 SGHRS and CDR2 YFSETQ. For the CDR3, the DNA is TGCGCCAGCAGCTTGGAAGTTGGCGGGAGAATAGACACAGATACGCAGTATTTT. Translated, it gives CASSLEVGGRIDTDTQYF.

V gene TRBV27 combines with J gene TRBJ2-1; the D gene is possibly TRBD2 (5 bases). The CDR3 runs 13 residues. V gave up 5 bases and J gave up 4 bases, with 9 bases separating them. The V gene's germline CDR1 is MNHEY and CDR2 SMNVEV (reference sequence). The CDR3 bases are TGTGCCAGCAGTACGGGAACATACAATGAGCAGTTCTTC. It codes for CASSTGTYNEQFF.

The genes are TRBV10-3 and TRBJ1-6; maybe TRBD1 (5 bases). In germline, CDR1 is ENHRY, CDR2 SYGVKD. Trimming removed 3 bases from V and 9 bases from J, with 12 bases in between. This CDR3 region has 14 residues. The chain's CDR3 is CAISDLGTRSPLHF. The CDR3 region has the DNA TGTGCCATCAGTGATCTGGGGACTCGTTCACCCCTCCACTTT.

This chain's CDR3 is CASSLGGPYNEQFF. CDR3 bases: TGTGCCAGCAGCCTGGGGGGGCCCTACAATGAGCAGTTCTTC. The chain carries TRBV5-6 and TRBJ2-1; TRBD2 is a possible D gene (7 bases). This CDR3 is 14 amino acids long. The ends were cut back, 4 bases at V and 2 bases at J, with 10 bases in the middle. Germline V gives CDR1 SGHDT, CDR2 YYEEEE.

The rearrangement uses TRBV6-5 and TRBJ1-2; D not certain. V lost 2 bases and J 6 bases, leaving 10 bases between the germline ends. The CDR3 consists of 13 residues. Germline V gives CDR1 MNHEY, CDR2 SVGAGI. The CDR3 is CASSYVSGNGYTF. The CDR3 coding sequence is TGTGCCAGCAGTTACGTATCGGGGAATGGCTACACCTTC.

The gene calls are TRBV4-1 and TRBJ2-1, with 9 bases fitting TRBD1. Per the germline V gene, CDR1 is MGHRA and CDR2 is YSYEKL. The J segment lost 10 bases and the V segment lost 3 bases, leaving 13 bases of the junction unmatched. The CDR3 contains 16 residues. CDR3 in DNA: TGCGCCAGCAGCCAGGAACCGGGACAGGGTGGGGCGGAGCAGTTCTTC. This encodes CASSQEPGQGGAEQFF.

This sequence joins TRBV7-2 and TRBJ2-7, with 7 bases fitting TRBD2. V trimming: 4 bases; J trimming: 0 bases; junction bases outside the gene matches: 9. The CDR3 consists of 16 residues. Looked up from germline, CDR1 is SGHTA and CDR2 is FQGNSA. In nucleotides, the CDR3 is TGTGCCAGCAGCTACGAGACTAGCCCCAGCTCCTACGAGCAGTACTTC. Amino acids: CASSYETSPSSYEQYF.

The chain combines TRBV5-6 with TRBJ2-7; unclear D gene. The germline V gene encodes CDR1 SGHDT and CDR2 YYEEEE. The CDR3 contains 13 residues. Trimming left V 3 bases short and J 0 bases short, with 7 bases between. DNA for the CDR3: TGTGCCAGCAGCTCCCGATACTCCTACGAGCAGTACTTC. Its protein product is CASSSRYSYEQYF.

This rearrangement joins TRBV7-9 to TRBJ1-1; no definite D call. Germline V gives CDR1 SEHNR, CDR2 FQNEAQ (reference sequence). With 2 bases removed from V and 6 bases from J, the gap between germline ends came to 13 bases. The CDR3 consists of 14 residues. The DNA of the CDR3 is TGTGCCAGCAGCTTATCTTCCGGGTACTCTGAAGCTTTCTTT. This sequence encodes CASSLSSGYSEAFF.

The chain recombines TRBV29-1 with TRBJ2-1; D gene uncertain. The germline V gene has CDR1 SQVTM and CDR2 ANQGSEA. The CDR3 runs 15 residues. V shed 2 bases and J shed 2 bases, with 13 bases lying between them. The CDR3 sequence is CSVETNQRTYNEQFF. The CDR3 DNA sequence: TGCAGCGTTGAAACGAATCAAAGGACCTACAATGAGCAGTTCTTC.

The chain combines TRBV5-1 with TRBJ2-7, with D possibly being TRBD1 (6 bases). The V end lost 0 bases, the J end lost 0 bases, and 13 bases lay between the germline ends. The length of the CDR3 is 16 residues. From germline, CDR1 is SGHRS and CDR2 YFSETQ. In DNA, the CDR3 is TGCGCCAGCAGCTTGGGACAGGATACCAGCTCCTACGAGCAGTACTTC. It encodes CASSLGQDTSSYEQYF.

CDR3 coding DNA: TGTGCCAGCACCCCCACACTAGCGGAGCTCTACAATGAGCAGTTCTTC. Residues: CASTPTLAELYNEQFF. The chain employs TRBV19 and TRBJ2-1; the match to TRBD2 covers 8 bases. The CDR3 loop spans 16 amino acids. Trimming removed 9 bases from V and 3 bases from J; junction bases left unmatched: 13. The germline CDR1 and CDR2 sequences are LNHDA and SQIVND (reference sequence).

This chain's CDR3 is CASSFPGGDEQYF. The CDR3, as DNA: TGTGCCAGCAGCTTTCCCGGGGGAGACGAGCAGTACTTC. The rearrangement uses TRBV5-6 and TRBJ2-7; the D gene is possibly TRBD2 (6 bases). CDR1 is SGHDT and CDR2 is YYEEEE in the germline V gene. Trimming pared 2 bases from V and 5 bases from J, leaving 11 bases between. CDR3 length: 13 amino acids.

V and J are TRBV28 and TRBJ2-3; a weak D match, TRBD2 (5 bases). CDR3 length: 17 amino acids. Germline V gives CDR1 MDHEN, CDR2 SYDVKM. V shed 3 bases and J shed 2 bases, with 18 bases lying between them. In DNA, the CDR3 is TGTGCCAGCAGTTTCGGCCTAAGAGCGGAGATCACAGATACGCAGTATTTT. Translating it yields CASSFGLRAEITDTQYF.

V usage is TRBV25-1 and J usage is TRBJ2-1; tentatively, D is TRBD2 (7 bases). This CDR3 has 14 residues. V was cut by 10 bases and J by 2 bases, with 15 bases left in between. The germline gives CDR1 MGHDK, CDR2 SYGVNS. CDR3 DNA sequence: TGTGCCACCCGGAGAGGGGGGGCCTACAATGAGCAGTTCTTC. This translates into CATRRGGAYNEQFF. The entire variable domain, with the rest obtained from reference TRBV25-1 and TRBJ2-1, is as follows: EADIYQTPRYLVIGTGKKITLECSQTMGHDKMYWYQQDPGMELHLIHYSYGVNSTEKGDLSSESTVSRIRTEHFPLTLESARPSHTSQYLCATRRGGAYNEQFFGPGTRLTVL.